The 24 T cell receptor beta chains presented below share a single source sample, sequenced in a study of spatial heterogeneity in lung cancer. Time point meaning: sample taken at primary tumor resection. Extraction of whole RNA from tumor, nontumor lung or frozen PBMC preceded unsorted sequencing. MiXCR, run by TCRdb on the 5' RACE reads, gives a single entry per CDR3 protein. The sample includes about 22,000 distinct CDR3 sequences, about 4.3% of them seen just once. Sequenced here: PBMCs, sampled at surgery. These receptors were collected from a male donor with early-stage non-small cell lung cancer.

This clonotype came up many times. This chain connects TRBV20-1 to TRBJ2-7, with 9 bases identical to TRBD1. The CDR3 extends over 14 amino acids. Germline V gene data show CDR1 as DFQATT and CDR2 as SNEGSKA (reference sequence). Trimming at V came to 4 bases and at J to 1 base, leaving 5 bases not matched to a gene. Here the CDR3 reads CSATPGQGSYEQYF. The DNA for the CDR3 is TGCAGTGCTACCCCGGGACAGGGTTCCTACGAGCAGTACTTC.

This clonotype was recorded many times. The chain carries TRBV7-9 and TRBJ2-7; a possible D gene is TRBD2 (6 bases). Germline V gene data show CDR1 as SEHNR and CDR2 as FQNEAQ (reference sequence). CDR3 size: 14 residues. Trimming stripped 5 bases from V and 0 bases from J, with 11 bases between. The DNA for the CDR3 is TGTGCCAGCAGCGAGGGACTGAGCTCCTACGAGCAGTACTTC. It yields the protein CASSEGLSSYEQYF. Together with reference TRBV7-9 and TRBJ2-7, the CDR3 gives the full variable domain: DTGVSQNPRHKITKRGQNVTFRCDPISEHNRLYWYRQTLGQGPEFLTYFQNEAQLEKSRLLSDRFSAERPKGSFSTLEIQRTEQGDSAMYLCASSEGLSSYEQYFGPGTRLTVT.

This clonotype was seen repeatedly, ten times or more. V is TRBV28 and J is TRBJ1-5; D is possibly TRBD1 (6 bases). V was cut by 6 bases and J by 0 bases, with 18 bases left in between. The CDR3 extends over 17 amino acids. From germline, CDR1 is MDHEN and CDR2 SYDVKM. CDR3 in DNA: TGTGCCAGCAGCCCCATGTTTTTAGGGGGTAGCAATCAGCCCCAGCATTTT. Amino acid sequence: CASSPMFLGGSNQPQHF.

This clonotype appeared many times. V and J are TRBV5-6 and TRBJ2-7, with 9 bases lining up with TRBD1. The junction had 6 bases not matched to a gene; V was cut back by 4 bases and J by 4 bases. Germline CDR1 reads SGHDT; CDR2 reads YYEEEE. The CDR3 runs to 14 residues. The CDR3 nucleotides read TGTGCCAGCAGCCTGGGACAGGGTCGATACGAGCAGTACTTC. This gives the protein CASSLGQGRYEQYF.

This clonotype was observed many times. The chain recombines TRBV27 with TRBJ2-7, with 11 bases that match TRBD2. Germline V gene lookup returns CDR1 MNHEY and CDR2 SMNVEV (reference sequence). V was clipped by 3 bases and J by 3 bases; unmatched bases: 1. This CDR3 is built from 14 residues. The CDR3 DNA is TGTGCCAGCAGTTTGGGACTAGCGGACTACGAGCAGTACTTC. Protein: CASSLGLADYEQYF.

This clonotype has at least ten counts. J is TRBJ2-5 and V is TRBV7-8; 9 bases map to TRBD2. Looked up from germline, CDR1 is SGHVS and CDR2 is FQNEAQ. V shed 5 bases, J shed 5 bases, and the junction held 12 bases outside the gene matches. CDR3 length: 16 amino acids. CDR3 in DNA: TGTGCCAGCAGCAGCCAGGGCGGGGGGGCCGACGAGACCCAGTACTTC. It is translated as CASSSQGGGADETQYF.

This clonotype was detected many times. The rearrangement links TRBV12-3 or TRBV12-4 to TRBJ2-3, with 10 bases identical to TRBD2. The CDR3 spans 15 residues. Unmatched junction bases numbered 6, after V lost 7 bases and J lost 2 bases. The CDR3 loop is CASKNLAGVTDTQYF. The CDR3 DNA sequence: TGTGCCAGCAAAAATCTAGCGGGGGTCACAGATACGCAGTATTTT.

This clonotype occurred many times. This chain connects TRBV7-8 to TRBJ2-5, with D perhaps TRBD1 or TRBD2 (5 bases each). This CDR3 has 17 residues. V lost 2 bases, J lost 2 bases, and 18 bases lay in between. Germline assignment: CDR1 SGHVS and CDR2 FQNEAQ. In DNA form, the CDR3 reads TGTGCCAGCAGCTTATTTTTGCGGATGGGACCTCAAGAGACCCAGTACTTC. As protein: CASSLFLRMGPQETQYF.

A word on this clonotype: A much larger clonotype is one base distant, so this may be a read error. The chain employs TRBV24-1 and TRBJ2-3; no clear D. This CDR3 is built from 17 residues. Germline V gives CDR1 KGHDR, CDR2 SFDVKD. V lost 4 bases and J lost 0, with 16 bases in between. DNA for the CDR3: TGTGCCACCAGTGACGCTACTCTAGTGACTAGCACAGATACGCAGTATTTT. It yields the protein CATSDATLVTSTDTQYF.

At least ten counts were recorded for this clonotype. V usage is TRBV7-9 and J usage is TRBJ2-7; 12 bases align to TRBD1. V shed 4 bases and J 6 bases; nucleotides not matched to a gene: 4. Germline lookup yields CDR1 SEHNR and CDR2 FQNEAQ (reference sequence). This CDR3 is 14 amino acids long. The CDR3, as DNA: TGTGCCAGCAGCTCGCCGGGACAGGGGGCCGAGCAGTACTTC. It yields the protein CASSSPGQGAEQYF.

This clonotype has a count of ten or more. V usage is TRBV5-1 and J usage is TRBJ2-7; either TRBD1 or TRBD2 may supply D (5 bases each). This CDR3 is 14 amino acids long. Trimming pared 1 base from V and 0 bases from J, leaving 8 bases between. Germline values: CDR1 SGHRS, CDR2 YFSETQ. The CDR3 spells CASSLWDASYEQYF. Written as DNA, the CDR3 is TGCGCCAGCAGCTTGTGGGACGCCTCCTACGAGCAGTACTTC. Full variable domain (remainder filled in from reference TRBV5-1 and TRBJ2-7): KAGVTQTPRYLIKTRGQQVTLSCSPISGHRSVSWYQQTPGQGLQFLFEYFSETQRNKGNFPGRFSGRQFSNSRSEMNVSTLELGDSALYLCASSLWDASYEQYFGPGTRLTVT.

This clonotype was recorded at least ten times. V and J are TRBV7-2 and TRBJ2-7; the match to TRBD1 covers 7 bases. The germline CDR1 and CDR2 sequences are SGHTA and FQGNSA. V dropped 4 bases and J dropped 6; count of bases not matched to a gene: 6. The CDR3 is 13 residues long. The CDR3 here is CASSSPRGSEQYF. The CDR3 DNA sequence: TGTGCCAGCAGCTCCCCCAGGGGGAGCGAGCAGTACTTC.

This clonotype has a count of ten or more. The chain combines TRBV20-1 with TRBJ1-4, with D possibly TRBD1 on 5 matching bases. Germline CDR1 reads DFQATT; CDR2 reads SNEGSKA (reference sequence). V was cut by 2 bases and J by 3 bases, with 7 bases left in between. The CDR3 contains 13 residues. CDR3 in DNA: TGCAGTGCTAGAATGGGGGCTAATGAAAAACTGTTTTTT. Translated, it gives CSARMGANEKLFF.

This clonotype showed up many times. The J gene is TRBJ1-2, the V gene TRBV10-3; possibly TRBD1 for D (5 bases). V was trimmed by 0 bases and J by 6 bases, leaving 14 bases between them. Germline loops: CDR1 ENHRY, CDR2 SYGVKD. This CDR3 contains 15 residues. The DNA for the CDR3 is TGTGCCATCAGTGAGTCATCAGGGTGGGCTGATGGCTACACCTTC. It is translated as CAISESSGWADGYTF.

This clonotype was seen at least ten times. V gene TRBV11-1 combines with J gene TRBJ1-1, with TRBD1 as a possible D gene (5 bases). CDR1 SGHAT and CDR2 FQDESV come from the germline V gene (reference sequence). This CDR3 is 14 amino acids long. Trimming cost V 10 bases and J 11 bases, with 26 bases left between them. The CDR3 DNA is TGTGCCACGCGCCCCCGAGGGCAGGGAAAATCGGCTTTCTTT. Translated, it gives CATRPRGQGKSAFF.

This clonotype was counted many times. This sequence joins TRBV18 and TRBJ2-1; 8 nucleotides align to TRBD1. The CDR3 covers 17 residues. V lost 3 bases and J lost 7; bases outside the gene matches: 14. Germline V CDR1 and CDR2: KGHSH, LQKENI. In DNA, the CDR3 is TGTGCCAGCTCACCGGGTCGAATGGGGACAGGTTTTAATGAGCAGTTCTTC. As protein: CASSPGRMGTGFNEQFF.

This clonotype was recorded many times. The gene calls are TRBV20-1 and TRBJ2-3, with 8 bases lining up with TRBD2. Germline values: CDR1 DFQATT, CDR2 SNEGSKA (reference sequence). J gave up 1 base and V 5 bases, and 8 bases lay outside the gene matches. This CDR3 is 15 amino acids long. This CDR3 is CSAGLGGAGTDTQYF. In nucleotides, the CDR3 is TGCAGTGCTGGACTCGGGGGGGCCGGCACAGATACGCAGTATTTT.

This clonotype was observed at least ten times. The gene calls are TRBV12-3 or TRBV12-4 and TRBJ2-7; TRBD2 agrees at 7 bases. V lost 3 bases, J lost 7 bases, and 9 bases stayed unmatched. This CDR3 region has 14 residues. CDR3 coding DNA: TGTGCCAGCAGTTTTCGGGGAGGGTCGGATGAGCAGTACTTC. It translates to CASSFRGGSDEQYF.

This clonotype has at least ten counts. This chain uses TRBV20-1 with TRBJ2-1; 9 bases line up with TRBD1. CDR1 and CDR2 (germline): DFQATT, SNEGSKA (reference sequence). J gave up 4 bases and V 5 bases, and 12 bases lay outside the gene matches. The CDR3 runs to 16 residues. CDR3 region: CSASGPDRGSYNEQFF. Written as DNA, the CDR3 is TGCAGTGCTTCTGGACCGGACAGGGGCTCTTACAATGAGCAGTTCTTC.

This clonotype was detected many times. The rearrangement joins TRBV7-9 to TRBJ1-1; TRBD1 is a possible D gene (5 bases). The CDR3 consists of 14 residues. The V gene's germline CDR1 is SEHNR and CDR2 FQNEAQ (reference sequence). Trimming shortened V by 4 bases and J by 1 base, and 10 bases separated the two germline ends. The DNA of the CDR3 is TGTGCCAGCAGCTCGGGACGGCAGAACACTGAAGCTTTCTTT. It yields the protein CASSSGRQNTEAFF.

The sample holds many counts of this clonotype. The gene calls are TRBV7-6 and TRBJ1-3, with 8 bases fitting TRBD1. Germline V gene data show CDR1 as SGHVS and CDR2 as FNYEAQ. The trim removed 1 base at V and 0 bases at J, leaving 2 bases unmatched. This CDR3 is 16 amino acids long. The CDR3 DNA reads TGTGCCAGCAGCTTAGGACAGGGGACCTCTGGAAACACCATATATTTT. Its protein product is CASSLGQGTSGNTIYF.

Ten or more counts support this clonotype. CDR3 amino acids: CASSIVQGIAKNIQYF. For the CDR3, the DNA is TGTGCCAGTAGTATCGTACAGGGTATAGCCAAAAACATTCAGTACTTC. This chain links TRBV19 with TRBJ2-4; tentative D call: TRBD1 (6 bases). V lost 3 bases and J lost 0, with 12 bases in between. The CDR3 length is 16 residues. CDR1 LNHDA and CDR2 SQIVND come from the germline V gene (reference sequence).

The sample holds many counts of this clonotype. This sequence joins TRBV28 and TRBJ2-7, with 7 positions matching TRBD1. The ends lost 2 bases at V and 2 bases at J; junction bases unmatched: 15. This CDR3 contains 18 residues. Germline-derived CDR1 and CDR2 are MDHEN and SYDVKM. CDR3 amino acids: CASSLPSPQDRRTYEQYF. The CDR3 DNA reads TGTGCCAGCAGTTTACCCTCCCCACAGGACAGGAGAACCTACGAGCAGTACTTC.

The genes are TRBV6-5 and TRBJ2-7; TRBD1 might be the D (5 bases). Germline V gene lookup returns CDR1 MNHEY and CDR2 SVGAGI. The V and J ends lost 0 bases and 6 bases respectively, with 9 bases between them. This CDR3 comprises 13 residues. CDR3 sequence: CASSYSGPGEQYF. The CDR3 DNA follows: TGTGCCAGCAGTTACTCGGGGCCGGGCGAGCAGTACTTC.